This is a list of T cell receptor beta chains from one sample in a study of cytomegalovirus exposure and HLA in healthy donors. This table comes from immunoSEQ multiplex PCR, and its TCRdb copy is limited to in-frame clones, with some not included. The data show about 160,000 clones, with 60% to 75% seen just once and roughly 3% held by the top ten. The specimen was PBMCs. These receptors all stem from a woman between 45 and 65 years old in good health and CMV-seropositive. Both conserved end residues are part of each CDR3. The order of the fields is V gene, D gene, J gene, CDR3 protein. A D gene is named only where the DNA matches it firmly.

v_call: TRBV11-2
d_call: NA
j_call: TRBJ1-1
cdr3_aa: CASSFQGTEAFF

v_call: TRBV12-5
d_call: NA
j_call: TRBJ2-2
cdr3_aa: CASGMRGTGELFF

v_call: TRBV5-4
d_call: TRBD2
j_call: NA
cdr3_aa: CASSSGLAGVPSYEQYF

v_call: TRBV5-1
d_call: NA
j_call: TRBJ1-1
cdr3_aa: CASSDTQGVEAFF

v_call: TRBV15
d_call: TRBD1
j_call: TRBJ2-7
cdr3_aa: CATSRDPVTGVPYEQYF

v_call: TRBV4-1
d_call: NA
j_call: TRBJ2-2
cdr3_aa: CASSRGQSNTGELFF

v_call: TRBV29-1
d_call: TRBD2
j_call: TRBJ2-3
cdr3_aa: CSVPGLAGTQRDTQYF

v_call: TRBV11-2
d_call: TRBD2
j_call: TRBJ2-5
cdr3_aa: CASSLGLAGEETQYF

v_call: TRBV27
d_call: NA
j_call: TRBJ2-1
cdr3_aa: CASSFQMSRVRGSYNEQFF

v_call: TRBV18
d_call: TRBD1
j_call: TRBJ1-1
cdr3_aa: CASSKQGAIKAEAFF

v_call: TRBV2
d_call: NA
j_call: TRBJ1-6
cdr3_aa: CASSEGARDYSPLHF

v_call: TRBV6-6
d_call: TRBD1
j_call: TRBJ2-7
cdr3_aa: CASSYSGQGSYEQYF

v_call: TRBV6-1
d_call: TRBD1
j_call: NA
cdr3_aa: CASSEAGTVSYEQYF

v_call: TRBV7-9
d_call: TRBD1
j_call: TRBJ2-5
cdr3_aa: CASSSDRALETQYF

v_call: TRBV6-5
d_call: NA
j_call: TRBJ2-7
cdr3_aa: CASSYGGRNYEQYF

v_call: TRBV5-1
d_call: NA
j_call: TRBJ2-2
cdr3_aa: CASSLDDRSNTGELFF

v_call: TRBV2
d_call: NA
j_call: TRBJ1-1
cdr3_aa: CASTGEFTEAFF

v_call: TRBV19
d_call: TRBD2
j_call: TRBJ2-1
cdr3_aa: CASSIAVLSGGVNEQFF

v_call: TRBV6-1
d_call: NA
j_call: TRBJ1-6
cdr3_aa: CASSEAQYNSPLHF

v_call: TRBV6-1
d_call: NA
j_call: TRBJ2-7
cdr3_aa: CASSEYGTLGVYEQYF

v_call: TRBV19
d_call: NA
j_call: TRBJ1-1
cdr3_aa: CASSTGDMNTEAFF

v_call: TRBV9
d_call: NA
j_call: TRBJ2-7
cdr3_aa: CASSVGGEGAYEQYF

v_call: TRBV6-1
d_call: NA
j_call: TRBJ1-1
cdr3_aa: CASSEAKRDAFF

v_call: TRBV5-1
d_call: TRBD2
j_call: TRBJ2-1
cdr3_aa: CASSNSGGAANEQFF

v_call: TRBV7-8
d_call: NA
j_call: TRBJ1-2
cdr3_aa: CASSFRTTPNYGYTF

v_call: TRBV10-3
d_call: TRBD1
j_call: TRBJ1-5
cdr3_aa: CAIGTGNQPQHF

v_call: TRBV7-8
d_call: TRBD1
j_call: TRBJ2-7
cdr3_aa: CASSLAGTGNYEQYF

v_call: TRBV7-8
d_call: NA
j_call: NA
cdr3_aa: CASSFELQGAYEQYF

v_call: TRBV10-3
d_call: NA
j_call: TRBJ2-7
cdr3_aa: CAISDRDEQYF

v_call: TRBV9
d_call: TRBD2
j_call: TRBJ2-2
cdr3_aa: CASSVAGTSGNTGELFF

v_call: TRBV4-1
d_call: NA
j_call: TRBJ2-6
cdr3_aa: CASSHPQRLWANVLTF

v_call: TRBV27
d_call: NA
j_call: TRBJ1-1
cdr3_aa: CASSLEGGTEAFF

v_call: TRBV5-8
d_call: NA
j_call: TRBJ1-1
cdr3_aa: CASSADSFTEAFF

v_call: TRBV27
d_call: NA
j_call: TRBJ1-5
cdr3_aa: CASSSTAGNQPQHF

v_call: TRBV5-4
d_call: TRBD2
j_call: TRBJ2-7
cdr3_aa: CASSSPGLAGDYEQYF

v_call: TRBV21-1
d_call: NA
j_call: TRBJ2-7
cdr3_aa: CASSNASYEQYF

v_call: TRBV14
d_call: TRBD1
j_call: TRBJ1-1
cdr3_aa: CASSLVTGGSTEAFF

v_call: TRBV2
d_call: TRBD1
j_call: TRBJ2-7
cdr3_aa: CASKEGRGNYEQYF

v_call: TRBV2
d_call: TRBD1
j_call: TRBJ2-2
cdr3_aa: CASKGLTGGSNTGELFF

v_call: TRBV5-1
d_call: TRBD1
j_call: TRBJ1-1
cdr3_aa: CASSFGTGTEAFF